This T cell receptor (beta chain) was sequenced during a study of shared clonotypes between healthy human individuals. The germline V and J ends were trimmed by 5 bases and 1 base, with 14 bases remaining between them. The CDR3 covers 15 residues. Per germline, CDR1 SGHRS and CDR2 YFSETQ. Using immunoSEQ multiplex PCR, the repertoire was profiled, and TCRdb retains in-frame clones only, with some absent. In the table there are some 900,000 clones, more than 75% of which are singletons. J is TRBJ2-3 and V is TRBV5-1, with D perhaps given as TRBD1 or TRBD2 (5 bases each). The sequenced material came from memory CD4+ T cells sorted from blood. Subset described: CD45RA-negative fraction. This receptor was obtained from a man aged 18 to 35 in good health. The chain's CDR3 is CASRESGARTDTQYF. CDR3 nucleotides: TGCGCCAGCAGAGAATCCGGGGCCCGCACAGATACGCAGTATTTT.